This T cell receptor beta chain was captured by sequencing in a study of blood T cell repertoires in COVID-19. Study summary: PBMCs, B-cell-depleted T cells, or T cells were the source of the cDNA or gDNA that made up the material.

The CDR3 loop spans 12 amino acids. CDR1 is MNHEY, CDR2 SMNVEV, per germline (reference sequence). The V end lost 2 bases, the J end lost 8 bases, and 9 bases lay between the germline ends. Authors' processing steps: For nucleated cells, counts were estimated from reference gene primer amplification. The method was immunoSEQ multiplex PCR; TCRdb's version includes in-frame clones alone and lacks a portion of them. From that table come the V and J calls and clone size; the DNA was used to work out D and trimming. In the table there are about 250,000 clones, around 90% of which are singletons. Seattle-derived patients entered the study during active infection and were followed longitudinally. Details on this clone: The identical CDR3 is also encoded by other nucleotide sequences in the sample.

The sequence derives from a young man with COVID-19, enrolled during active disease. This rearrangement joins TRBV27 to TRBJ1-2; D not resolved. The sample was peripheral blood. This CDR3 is CASSLEGYGYTF. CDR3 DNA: TGTGCCAGCAGTTTAGAGGGCTACGGCTACACCTTC.